This T cell receptor beta chain was identified in a study of T cell clonotyping in hematopoietic cell transplantation (dated by TCRdb to the early 2020s). Describing the broader study: Blood from recipients was drawn about 28 days before transplant and again at days 30, 100 and 180 after transplant. A total of 110 to 150 blood samples were gathered in the study from under 40 consecutive transplant recipients along with their related donors. Patient recruitment ran from 2015 to early 2017, and follow-up continued until late 2020 or death. For about 5 patients, samples taken at the onset of acute graft-versus-host disease were compared with samples from patients who never developed GVHD. Here is what the overall study found, with its caveats: After transplant, TCR diversity in recipients dropped, and pathologically expanded clonotypes climbed progressively between day 30 and day 180. Recipient repertoires showed only a small fraction of overlap with donor repertoires, and over 97% appeared de novo at the given depth. The sample size was limited and the cells went unsorted, which meant the CD4 and CD8 repertoire contributions could not be told apart. Donor and pretransplant recipient Inverse Simpson Index values predicted broader posttransplant TCR repertoire diversity.

The CDR3 sequence holds 16 residues, the cysteine and phenylalanine included. The CDR3 DNA has 48 bases and is translated from base 1. The germline V and J ends show losses of 3 bases and 3 bases respectively, and no gene match explains 5 bases of the junction. The germline V gene encodes CDR1 SGHTS and CDR2 YDEGEE. The time point tag for this specimen amounts to: recipient sample taken at acute GVHD onset. Nuclei Lysis Solution was used to extract genomic DNA from fresh or cryopreserved unfractionated peripheral blood mononuclear cells. With regard to this clone: Its antigen specificity is not known. No base quality information exists; no much larger clone differs at one position.

The immunoSEQ assay, a bias-controlled multiplex PCR using V- and J-specific primers, was used to amplify TCR beta CDR3 regions from genomic DNA. A second PCR step added a proprietary barcode and Illumina adapter sequences to the CDR3 amplicons. An Illumina MiSeq instrument was used for sequencing of the CDR3 libraries. In the original analysis: Export and quality control were handled in immunoSEQ Analyzer 3.0, while downstream analyses relied on R Bioconductor and Immunarch. Only productive rearrangements in the normalized downsampled data set went into calculating the repertoire metrics. Clonotypes larger than 5 templates in the normalized cohort were defined as pathologically expanded. The Inverse Simpson Index served as the measure of repertoire diversity. To capture all clonotypes, CMV-specificity analyses were performed on the non-normalized data set. TCRdb re-hosts the immuneACCESS table, in-frame sequences only. Its copies lack some clones; in the studies checked, an unresolved V gene accounts for under half of them, and the cause for the rest is not known. V, J and clone size derive from that table, while D and trimming were established from the DNA sequence. The sample table records approximately 8,400 clones; roughly 91% of these occur just once. In total, the top ten clones hold approximately 4.2% of the sample.

This sequence uses TRBV5-8 and TRBJ2-1; 11 middle bases align to TRBD2. The origin of this receptor is a male patient aged 60 to 75 who had an allogeneic stem cell transplant from a related donor, so the T cells may come from the graft donor. Some clones in this sample may be carry-over from other donors' samples. Material: peripheral blood mononuclear cells, obtained at the time of graft-versus-host disease after allogeneic stem cell transplant. Here the CDR3 is given as CASSWGLAESYNEQFF. The sequenced DNA is TGTGCCAGCAGCTGGGGACTAGCGGAAAGCTACAATGAGCAGTTCTTC.